The clone carrying this T cell receptor (beta chain) was found once. The table came from immunoSEQ multiplex PCR; TCRdb's copy has only in-frame clones and leaves some out. The table has some 80,000 clones, approximately 97% seen once. This CDR3 has 13 residues. V dropped 8 bases and J dropped 1 base, with 11 bases sitting between them. CDR1 and CDR2 from the germline V gene are MNHEY and SVGAGI. The data were obtained in a study of technical replicates of blood from a few donors. Sequencing was carried out using T cells isolated from PBMCs. The chain uses TRBV6-5 and TRBJ1-2; no clear D. The receptor comes from a human donor in good health. The CDR3: CASSLRFNYGYTF. The DNA for the CDR3 is TGTGCCAGCTCGCTCAGGTTTAACTATGGCTACACCTTC.